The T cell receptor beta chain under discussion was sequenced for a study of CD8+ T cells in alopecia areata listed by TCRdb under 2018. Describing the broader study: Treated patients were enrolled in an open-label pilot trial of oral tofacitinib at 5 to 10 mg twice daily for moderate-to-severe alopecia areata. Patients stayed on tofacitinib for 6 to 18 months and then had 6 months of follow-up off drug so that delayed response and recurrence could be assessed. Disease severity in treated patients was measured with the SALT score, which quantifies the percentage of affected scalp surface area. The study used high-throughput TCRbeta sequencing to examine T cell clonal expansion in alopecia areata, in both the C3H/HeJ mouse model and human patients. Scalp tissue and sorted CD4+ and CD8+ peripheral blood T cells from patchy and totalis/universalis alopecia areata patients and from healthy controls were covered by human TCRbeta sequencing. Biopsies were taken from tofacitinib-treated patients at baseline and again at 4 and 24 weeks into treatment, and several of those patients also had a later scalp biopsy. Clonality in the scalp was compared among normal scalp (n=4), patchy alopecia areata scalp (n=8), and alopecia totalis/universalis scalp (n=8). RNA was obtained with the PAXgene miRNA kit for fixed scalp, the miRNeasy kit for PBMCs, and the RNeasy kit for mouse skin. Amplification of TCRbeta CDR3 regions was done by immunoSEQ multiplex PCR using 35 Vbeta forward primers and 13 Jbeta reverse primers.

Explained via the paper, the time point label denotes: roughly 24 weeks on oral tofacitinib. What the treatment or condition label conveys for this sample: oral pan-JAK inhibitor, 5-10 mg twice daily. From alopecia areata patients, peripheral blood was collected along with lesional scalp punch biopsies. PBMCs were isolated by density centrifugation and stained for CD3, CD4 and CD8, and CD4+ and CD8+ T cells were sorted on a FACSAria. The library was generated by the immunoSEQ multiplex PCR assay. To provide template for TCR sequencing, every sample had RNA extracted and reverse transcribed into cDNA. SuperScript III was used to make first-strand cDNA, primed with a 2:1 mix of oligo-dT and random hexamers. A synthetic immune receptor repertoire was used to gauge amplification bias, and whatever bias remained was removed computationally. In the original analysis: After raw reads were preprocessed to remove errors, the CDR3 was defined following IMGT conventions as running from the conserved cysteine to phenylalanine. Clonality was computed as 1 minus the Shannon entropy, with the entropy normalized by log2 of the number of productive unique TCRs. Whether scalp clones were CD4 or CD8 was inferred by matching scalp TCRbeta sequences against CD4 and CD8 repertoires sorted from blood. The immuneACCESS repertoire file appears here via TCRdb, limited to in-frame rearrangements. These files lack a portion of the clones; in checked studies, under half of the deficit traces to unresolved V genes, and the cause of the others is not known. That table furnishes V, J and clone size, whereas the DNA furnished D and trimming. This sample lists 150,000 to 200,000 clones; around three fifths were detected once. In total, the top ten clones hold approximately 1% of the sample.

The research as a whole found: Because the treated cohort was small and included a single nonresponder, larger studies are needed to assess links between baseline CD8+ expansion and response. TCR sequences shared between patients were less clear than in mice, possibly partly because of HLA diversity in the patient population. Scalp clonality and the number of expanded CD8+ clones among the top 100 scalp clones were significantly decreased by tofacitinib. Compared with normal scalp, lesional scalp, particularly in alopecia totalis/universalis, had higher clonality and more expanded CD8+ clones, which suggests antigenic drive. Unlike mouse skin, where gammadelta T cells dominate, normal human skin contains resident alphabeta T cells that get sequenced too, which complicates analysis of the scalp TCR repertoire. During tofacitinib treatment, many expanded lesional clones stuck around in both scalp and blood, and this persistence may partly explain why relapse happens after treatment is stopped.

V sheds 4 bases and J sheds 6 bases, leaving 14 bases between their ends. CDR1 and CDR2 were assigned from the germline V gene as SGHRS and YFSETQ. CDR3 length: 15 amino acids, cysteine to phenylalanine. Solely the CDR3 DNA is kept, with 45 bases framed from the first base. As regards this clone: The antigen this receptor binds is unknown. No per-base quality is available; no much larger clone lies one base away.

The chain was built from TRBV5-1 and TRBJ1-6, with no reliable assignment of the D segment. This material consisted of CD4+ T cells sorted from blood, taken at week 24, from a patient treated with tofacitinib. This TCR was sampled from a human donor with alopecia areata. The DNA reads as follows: TGCGCCAGCAGCCCCGAAGGAGATCGTAATTCACCCCTCCACTTT. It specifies CASSPEGDRNSPLHF.